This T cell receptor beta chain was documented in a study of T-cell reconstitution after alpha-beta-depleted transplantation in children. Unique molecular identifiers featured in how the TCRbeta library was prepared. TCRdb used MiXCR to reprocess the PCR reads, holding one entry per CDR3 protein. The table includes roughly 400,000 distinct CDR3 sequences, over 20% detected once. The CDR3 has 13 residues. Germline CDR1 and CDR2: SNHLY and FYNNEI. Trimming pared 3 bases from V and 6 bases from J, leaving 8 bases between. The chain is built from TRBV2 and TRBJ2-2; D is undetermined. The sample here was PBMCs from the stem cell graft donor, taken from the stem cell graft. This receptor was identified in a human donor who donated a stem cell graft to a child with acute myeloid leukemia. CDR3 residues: CASSERAAGELFF. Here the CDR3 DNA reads TGTGCCAGCAGTGAGCGTGCCGCCGGGGAGCTGTTTTTT.